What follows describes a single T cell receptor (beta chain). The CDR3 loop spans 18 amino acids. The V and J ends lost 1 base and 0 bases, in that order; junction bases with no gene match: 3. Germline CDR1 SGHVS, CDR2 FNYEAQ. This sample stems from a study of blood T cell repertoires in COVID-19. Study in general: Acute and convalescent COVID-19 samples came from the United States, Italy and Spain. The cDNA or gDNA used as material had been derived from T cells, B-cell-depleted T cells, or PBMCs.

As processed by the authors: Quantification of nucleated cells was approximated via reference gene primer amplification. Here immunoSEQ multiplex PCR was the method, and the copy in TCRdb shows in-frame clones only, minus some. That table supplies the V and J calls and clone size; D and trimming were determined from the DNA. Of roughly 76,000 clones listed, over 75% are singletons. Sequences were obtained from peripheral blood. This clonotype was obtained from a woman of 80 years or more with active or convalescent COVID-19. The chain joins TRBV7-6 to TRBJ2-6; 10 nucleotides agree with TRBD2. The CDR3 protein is CASSLVAGGTSGANVLTF. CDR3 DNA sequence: TGTGCCAGCAGCTTAGTAGCGGGGGGAACCTCTGGGGCCAACGTCCTGACTTTC.